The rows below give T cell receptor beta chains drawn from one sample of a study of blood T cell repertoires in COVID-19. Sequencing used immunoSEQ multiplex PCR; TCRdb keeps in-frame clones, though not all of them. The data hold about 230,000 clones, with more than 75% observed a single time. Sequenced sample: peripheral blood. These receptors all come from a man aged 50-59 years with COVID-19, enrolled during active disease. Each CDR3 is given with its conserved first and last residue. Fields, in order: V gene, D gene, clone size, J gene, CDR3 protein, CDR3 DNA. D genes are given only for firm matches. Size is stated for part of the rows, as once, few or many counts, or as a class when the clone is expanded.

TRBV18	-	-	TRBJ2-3	CASGGGASDTQYF	TGTGCCAGCGGCGGTGGGGCGTCAGATACGCAGTATTTT
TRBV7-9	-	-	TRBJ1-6	CASSLDPGLGLSLHF	TGTGCCAGCAGCTTAGATCCAGGATTGGGTTTATCCCTCCACTTT
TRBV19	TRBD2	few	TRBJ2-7	CASSIGGRSYEQYF	TGTGCCAGTAGTATAGGCGGGAGGTCCTACGAGCAGTACTTC
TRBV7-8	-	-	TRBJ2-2	CVERYTGELFF	TGTGTCGAGAGGTACACCGGGGAGCTGTTTTTT
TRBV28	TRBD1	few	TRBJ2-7	CAGQGVHEQYF	TGTGCGGGACAGGGTGTACACGAGCAGTACTTC
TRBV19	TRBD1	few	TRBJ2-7	CASSIVRQGPSEQYF	TGTGCCAGTAGTATAGTAAGACAGGGGCCTTCCGAGCAGTACTTC
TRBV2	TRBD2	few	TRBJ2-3	CASSPLEGGRLF	TGTGCCAGCAGTCCCCTAGAGGGAGGGCGCCTTTTT
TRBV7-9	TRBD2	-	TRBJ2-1	CASSLPSGRNYNEQFF	TGTGCCAGCAGCTTACCTAGCGGGAGGAACTACAATGAGCAGTTCTTC
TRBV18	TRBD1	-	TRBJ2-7	CASSLTGDHEQYF	TGTGCCAGCTCACTGACAGGGGACCACGAGCAGTACTTC
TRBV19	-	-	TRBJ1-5	CASSGGGGNQPQHF	TGTGCCAGTAGTGGTGGGGGCGGGAATCAGCCCCAGCATTTT
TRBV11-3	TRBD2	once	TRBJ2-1	CASSLGLGGNNEQFF	TGTGCCAGCAGCTTAGGTCTGGGAGGGAACAATGAGCAGTTCTTC
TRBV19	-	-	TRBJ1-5	CASSITANQPQHF	TGTGCCAGTAGTATTACAGCCAATCAGCCCCAGCATTTT
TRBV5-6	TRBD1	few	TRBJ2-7	CASSSNPGQGAREQYF	TGTGCCAGCAGCTCAAATCCGGGACAGGGGGCCCGAGAGCAGTACTTC
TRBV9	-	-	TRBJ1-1	CASSVPGETEAFF	TGTGCCAGCAGCGTGCCGGGTGAAACTGAAGCTTTCTTT
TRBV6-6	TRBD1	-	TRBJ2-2	CASGQGATGELFF	TGTGCCAGCGGGCAGGGGGCAACCGGGGAGCTGTTTTTT
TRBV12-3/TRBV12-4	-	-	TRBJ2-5	CASSPLGGETQYF	TGTGCCAGCAGCCCCCTGGGGGGAGAGACCCAGTACTTC
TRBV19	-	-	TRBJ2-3	CASSPKRSSDTQYF	TGTGCCAGTAGTCCCAAAAGGAGCTCAGATACGCAGTATTTT
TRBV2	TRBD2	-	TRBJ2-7	CASSEAGRLAGTSYEQYF	TGTGCCAGCAGTGAAGCCGGCAGACTAGCGGGGACCTCCTACGAGCAGTACTTC
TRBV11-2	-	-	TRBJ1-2	CASSSQAGFDGYTF	TGTGCCAGCAGCTCCCAGGCAGGTTTCGACGGCTACACCTTC
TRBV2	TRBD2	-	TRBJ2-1	CASTPRLAGYNEQFF	TGTGCCAGCACACCCAGGCTAGCGGGATACAATGAGCAGTTCTTC
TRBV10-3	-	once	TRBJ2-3	CAIRQSGLTGGTDTQYF	TGTGCCATCAGGCAAAGTGGTCTTACTGGTGGCACAGATACGCAGTATTTT
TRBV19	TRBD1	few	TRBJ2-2	CASEGQSLATGELFF	TGTGCCAGTGAGGGACAGTCCTTAGCCACCGGGGAGCTGTTTTTT
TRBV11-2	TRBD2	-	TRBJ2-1	CASSSRGAVRNEQFF	TGTGCCAGCAGCTCGCGGGGGGCCGTCCGGAATGAGCAGTTCTTC
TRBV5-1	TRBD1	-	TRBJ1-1	CASSLGQGQWNTEAFF	TGCGCCAGCAGCTTGGGACAGGGTCAATGGAACACTGAAGCTTTCTTT
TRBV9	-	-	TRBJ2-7	CASSGGSGTGPYEQYF	TGTGCCAGCAGCGGGGGAAGCGGGACAGGTCCCTACGAGCAGTACTTC
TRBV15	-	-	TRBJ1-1	CATSSLTGTEAFF	TGTGCCACCAGCAGTCTTACAGGCACTGAAGCTTTCTTT
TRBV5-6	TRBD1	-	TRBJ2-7	CASSITGGPDEQYF	TGTGCCAGCAGCATAACAGGGGGCCCGGACGAGCAGTACTTC
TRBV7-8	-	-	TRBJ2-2	CASSLAWRVTNTGELFF	TGTGCCAGCAGCTTAGCGTGGAGGGTAACGAACACCGGGGAGCTGTTTTTT
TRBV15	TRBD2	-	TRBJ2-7	CATSRVGGSWDEQYF	TGTGCCACCAGCAGGGTGGGCGGGAGTTGGGACGAGCAGTACTTC
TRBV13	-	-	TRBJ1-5	CASSLVFDRSVTRKNQPQHF	TGTGCCAGCAGCTTAGTTTTTGACAGGTCGGTGACTCGGAAGAATCAGCCCCAGCATTTT
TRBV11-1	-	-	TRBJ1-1	CASSRDGGAVTEAFF	TGTGCCAGCAGCCGGGATGGGGGGGCAGTCACTGAAGCTTTCTTT
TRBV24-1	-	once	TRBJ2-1	CATSASVREQFF	TGTGCCACCAGTGCGTCGGTCCGTGAGCAGTTCTTC
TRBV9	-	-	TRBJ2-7	CASSAAYEQYF	TGTGCCAGCAGCGCTGCCTACGAGCAGTACTTC
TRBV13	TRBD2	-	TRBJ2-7	CASSFGLRGAGYEQYF	TGTGCCAGCAGCTTTGGTTTGCGGGGGGCAGGATACGAGCAGTACTTC
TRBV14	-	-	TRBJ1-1	CASSQTGFTEAFF	TGTGCCAGCAGCCAAACAGGGTTTACTGAAGCTTTCTTT
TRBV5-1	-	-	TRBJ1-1	CASSLVAGSNTEAFF	TGCGCCAGCAGCTTGGTAGCGGGATCGAACACTGAAGCTTTCTTT
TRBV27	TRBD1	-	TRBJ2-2	CASRGDRDLNTGELFF	TGTGCCAGCAGGGGGGACAGGGACCTGAACACCGGGGAGCTGTTTTTT
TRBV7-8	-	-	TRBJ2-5	CASSLGGYQETQYF	TGTGCCAGCAGCTTAGGTGGCTACCAAGAGACCCAGTACTTC
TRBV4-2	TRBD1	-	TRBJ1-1	CASSQGFRGQLGSEAFF	TGTGCCAGCAGCCAAGGGTTTAGGGGACAGCTGGGATCTGAAGCTTTCTTT
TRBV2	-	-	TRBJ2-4	CASNTGILAKNIQYF	TGTGCCAGCAACACAGGGATACTAGCCAAAAACATTCAGTACTTC
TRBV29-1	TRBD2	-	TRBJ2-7	CSVALAGMSYEQYF	TGCAGCGTTGCCCTAGCGGGAATGTCCTACGAGCAGTACTTC
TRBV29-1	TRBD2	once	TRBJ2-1	CSVEESRAWRGNNEQFF	TGCAGCGTTGAAGAAAGCCGCGCTTGGCGGGGGAACAATGAGCAGTTCTTC
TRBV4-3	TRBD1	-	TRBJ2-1	CASAKRGRYNEQFF	TGCGCCAGCGCCAAAAGGGGGCGATACAATGAGCAGTTCTTC
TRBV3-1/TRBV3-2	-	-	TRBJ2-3	CASSSGDTDTQYF	TGTGCCAGCAGCTCGGGAGACACAGATACGCAGTATTTT